These T cell receptor beta chains were read from a single sample in a study of T cell responses to AZD1222 COVID-19 vaccine. Repertoires were generated with immunoSEQ multiplex PCR, while TCRdb's copy carries only in-frame clones and drops some. The profile shows around 130,000 clones, around nine tenths of them singletons. The material was peripheral blood, obtained on day 0 of AZD1222 vaccination. The receptors stem from an adult in good health. The conserved cysteine and the conserved F or W are not part of the CDR3 here. The order of the fields is J gene, V gene, clone size, CDR3 protein. Rows may omit the clone size; those that give it use once, few, many or a size class.

J: TRBJ1-6
V: TRBV6-5
size: .
CDR3: ASSFGRDSPLH

J: TRBJ2-1
V: TRBV18
size: .
CDR3: ASSRTRGRMIGDSYNEQF

J: TRBJ1-1
V: TRBV11-2
size: .
CDR3: ASSRNTGPTEAF

J: TRBJ1-1
V: TRBV5-1
size: .
CDR3: ASSLNEVYTEAF

J: TRBJ1-2
V: TRBV7-9
size: .
CDR3: ASSLAGGSSYGYT

J: TRBJ1-2
V: TRBV12-3/TRBV12-4
size: few
CDR3: ASSFAAGGYT

J: TRBJ2-7
V: TRBV2
size: .
CDR3: ASSEPTSSEQY

J: TRBJ2-2
V: TRBV28
size: .
CDR3: ASSLVSTPPF

J: TRBJ1-2
V: TRBV3-1/TRBV3-2
size: .
CDR3: ASSQASGQGDLGYT

J: TRBJ2-1
V: TRBV30
size: .
CDR3: AWSSEAASRYNEQF

J: TRBJ2-3
V: TRBV5-6
size: .
CDR3: ASSLAVGGLTTDTQY

J: TRBJ1-1
V: TRBV19
size: few
CDR3: ASSIEGQGASEAF

J: TRBJ1-1
V: TRBV30
size: .
CDR3: ACPYRNTEAF

J: TRBJ2-3
V: TRBV28
size: .
CDR3: ASSLGSYTQY

J: TRBJ1-5
V: TRBV19
size: .
CDR3: ASSIRGAKRDQPQH

J: TRBJ2-5
V: TRBV9
size: .
CDR3: ASSGVGHLTETQY

J: TRBJ2-7
V: TRBV19
size: .
CDR3: ASSIGTGGNYEQY

J: TRBJ1-2
V: TRBV21-1
size: few
CDR3: ASSYLQGSPNYGYT

J: TRBJ1-5
V: TRBV29-1
size: .
CDR3: SVMDGQMNQPQH

J: TRBJ1-5
V: TRBV7-8
size: .
CDR3: ASSTGGRAQPQH

J: TRBJ1-2
V: TRBV6-5
size: .
CDR3: ASSYSSGFYGYT

J: TRBJ1-1
V: TRBV13
size: .
CDR3: ASSRTGEAF

J: TRBJ2-1
V: TRBV28
size: .
CDR3: ASSKPRGPYNEQF

J: TRBJ1-2
V: TRBV5-1
size: .
CDR3: ASSPLRDRHYGYT

J: TRBJ2-7
V: TRBV11-2
size: .
CDR3: ASSLSSYEQY

J: TRBJ2-7
V: TRBV5-1
size: once
CDR3: ASSLEDRAKAYEQY

J: TRBJ2-1
V: TRBV11-2
size: .
CDR3: ASKPPGMYNEQF

J: TRBJ2-5
V: TRBV4-1
size: .
CDR3: ASSQVGGETQY

J: TRBJ1-4
V: TRBV28
size: .
CDR3: ASSLGQGGFNEKLF

J: TRBJ2-7
V: TRBV11-3
size: .
CDR3: ASSLGSGLYEQY

J: TRBJ1-6
V: TRBV21-1
size: .
CDR3: ASSPRTYNSPLH

J: TRBJ2-7
V: TRBV6-5
size: .
CDR3: ASSLGTGVYEQY

J: TRBJ1-2
V: TRBV18
size: .
CDR3: ASSPGAEANYGYT

J: TRBJ1-5
V: TRBV6-5
size: few
CDR3: ASSETVRQPQH

J: TRBJ2-2
V: TRBV6-5
size: once
CDR3: ASRDDSRTGELF

J: TRBJ2-1
V: TRBV7-6
size: once
CDR3: ASSPQLGLAGGNEQF

J: TRBJ2-1
V: TRBV6-5
size: .
CDR3: ASSYRLAGSNEQF

J: TRBJ2-6
V: TRBV6-6
size: .
CDR3: ASSYGVAEWANVLT

J: TRBJ2-3
V: TRBV27
size: .
CDR3: ASSLQGVSTDTQY

J: TRBJ2-1
V: TRBV10-3
size: .
CDR3: AIALGTSSPNEQF

J: TRBJ1-1
V: TRBV7-6
size: .
CDR3: ASSLSVDISGTEAF

J: TRBJ2-1
V: TRBV11-2
size: once
CDR3: ASSLSAGWANEQF

J: TRBJ2-7
V: TRBV11-1
size: .
CDR3: ASSLSLESSYEQY